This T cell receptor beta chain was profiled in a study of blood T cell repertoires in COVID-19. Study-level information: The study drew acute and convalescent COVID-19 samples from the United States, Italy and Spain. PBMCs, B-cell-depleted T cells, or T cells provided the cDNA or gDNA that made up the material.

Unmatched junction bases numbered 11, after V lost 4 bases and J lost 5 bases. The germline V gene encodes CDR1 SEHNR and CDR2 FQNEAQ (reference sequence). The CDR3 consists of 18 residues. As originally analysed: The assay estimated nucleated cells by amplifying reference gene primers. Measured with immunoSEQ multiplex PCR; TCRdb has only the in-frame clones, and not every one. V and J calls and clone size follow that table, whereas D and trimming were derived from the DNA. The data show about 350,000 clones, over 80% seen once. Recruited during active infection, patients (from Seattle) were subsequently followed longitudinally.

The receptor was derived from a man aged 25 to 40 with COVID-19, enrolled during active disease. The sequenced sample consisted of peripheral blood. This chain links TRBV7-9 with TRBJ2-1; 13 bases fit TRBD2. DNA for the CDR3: TGTGCCAGCAGCTCGACTACTGGACTAGCGGGAGTCCACAATGAGCAGTTCTTC. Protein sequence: CASSSTTGLAGVHNEQFF. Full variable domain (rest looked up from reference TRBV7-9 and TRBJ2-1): DTGVSQNPRHKITKRGQNVTFRCDPISEHNRLYWYRQTLGQGPEFLTYFQNEAQLEKSRLLSDRFSAERPKGSFSTLEIQRTEQGDSAMYLCASSSTTGLAGVHNEQFFGPGTRLTVL.